This TCR beta chain was observed in a study of shared clonotypes between healthy human individuals. Notes on the study in general: It was the non-shared clonotypes that had lower generation probabilities than clonotypes shared by all four donors. Blood was the sole source, and tissue repertoires probably differ.

With regard to this clone: The antigen is unknown.

Every contributor of samples was a Caucasian grown-up residing in Nashville, Tennessee. The assay was carried out at the deep level. TCRdb's copy holds only in-frame clones and misses some; the assay was immunoSEQ multiplex PCR. This table holds about 2.3 million clones, 85% to 95% found once. The sample was naive CD4+ T cells from PBMCs. The subset: CD45RA+ positively selected. The receptor comes from a man aged 18 to 29 in good health. Some clones in this sample may be carry-over from other donors' samples.

The CDR3 region has the DNA TGCGCCAGCAGCACCGGACTTCCAGGGGGCGAGCAGTACTTC. This sequence encodes CASSTGLPGGEQYF. This chain connects TRBV5-1 to TRBJ2-7, with TRBD1 matching over 7 bases. The V gene end was trimmed by 4 bases and the J gene end by 6 bases; junction bases not matched to a gene: 10. The CDR3 is 14 residues long. Germline lookup yields CDR1 SGHRS and CDR2 YFSETQ. Complete variable domain (other parts from reference TRBV5-1 and TRBJ2-7): KAGVTQTPRYLIKTRGQQVTLSCSPISGHRSVSWYQQTPGQGLQFLFEYFSETQRNKGNFPGRFSGRQFSNSRSEMNVSTLELGDSALYLCASSTGLPGGEQYFGPGTRLTVT.